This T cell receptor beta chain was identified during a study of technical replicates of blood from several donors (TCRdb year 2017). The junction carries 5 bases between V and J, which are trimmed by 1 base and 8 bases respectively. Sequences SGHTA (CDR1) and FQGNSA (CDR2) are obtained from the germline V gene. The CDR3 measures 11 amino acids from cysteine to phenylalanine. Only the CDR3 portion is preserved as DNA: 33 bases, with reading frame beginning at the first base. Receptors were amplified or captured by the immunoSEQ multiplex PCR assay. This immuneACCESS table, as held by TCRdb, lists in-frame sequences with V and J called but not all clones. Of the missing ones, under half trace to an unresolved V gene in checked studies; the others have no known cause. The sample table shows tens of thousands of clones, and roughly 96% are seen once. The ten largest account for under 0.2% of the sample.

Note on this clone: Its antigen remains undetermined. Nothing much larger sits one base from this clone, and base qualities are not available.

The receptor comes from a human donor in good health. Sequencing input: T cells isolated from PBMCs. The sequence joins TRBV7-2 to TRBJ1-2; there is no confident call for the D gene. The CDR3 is CASSLGQGYTF. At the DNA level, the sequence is TGTGCCAGCAGCTTAGGGCAAGGCTACACCTTC.